This T cell receptor (beta chain) was sequenced for a study of T cell repertoires in cytomegalovirus infection. For the study at large: Peptides in the study included HLA-C-restricted and HLA-B-restricted CMV epitopes. Study-level results: Carriers of CMV plus the relevant HLA were identified by cumulative public TCR beta family frequency. CMV-specific TCR beta clonotypes restricted by HLA-C dominated the ex vivo response.

The CDR3 spans 16 residues. Trimming removed 0 bases at V and 1 base at J, with 12 bases between. Germline loops: CDR1 LNHNV, CDR2 YYDKDF (reference sequence). Details on this clonotype: The antigen remains unidentified.

TCRdb ran MiXCR on the reads and lists one entry per CDR3 protein. This table holds a few hundred thousand distinct CDR3 sequences, roughly 43% found once. This sequence joins TRBV15 and TRBJ2-5; D is unresolved. This receptor was taken from a human donor in good health (CMV status not recorded). Some clones in this sample may be carry-over from other donors' samples. The sequences come from cultured PBMCs, collected from culture after CMV antigen stimulation. The CDR3: CATSRDSWYGQETQYF. CDR3 coding DNA: TGTGCCACCAGCAGAGATTCGTGGTATGGCCAAGAGACCCAGTACTTC.